This TCR beta chain came from a study of technical replicates of blood from several donors. Repertoires were generated with immunoSEQ multiplex PCR, while TCRdb's copy carries only in-frame clones and drops some. This repertoire shows tens of thousands of clones, around 94% found once; its top ten account for over 0.2%. Germline V gives CDR1 LNHDA, CDR2 SQIVND (reference sequence). The CDR3 loop spans 15 amino acids. Trimming stripped 6 bases from V and 3 bases from J, with 17 bases between. The chain has TRBV19 and TRBJ1-1; weak D call: TRBD1 (5 bases). The sample comprised T cells isolated from PBMCs. The sequence derives from a human donor in good health. The CDR3 spells CASRASTGEYTEAFF. The CDR3 nucleotides are TGTGCCAGTAGAGCCTCAACGGGGGAATACACTGAAGCTTTCTTT.